The 7 T cell receptor beta chains below come from one sample, sequenced in a study of blood T cell repertoires in COVID-19 (TCRdb year 2020). Libraries were constructed by the immunoSEQ multiplex PCR assay. What TCRdb holds here is the immuneACCESS table cut down to in-frame rearrangements. Part of the clones is not present; checked against another copy, under half of the missing clones reflect an unresolved V gene, and the others are unexplained. The sample includes about 140,000 clones, with more than 75% observed a single time. Together, the top ten hold around 13% of the sample. The sequenced sample was peripheral blood. The receptor source for this set is a man older than 75 with acute or convalescent COVID-19.

CDR3 residues: CASSSRGQAEAFF. DNA of the CDR3: TGTGCCAGCAGCTCCAGGGGACAGGCTGAAGCTTTCTTT. V is TRBV7-2 and J is TRBJ1-1; 8 bases agree with TRBD1. The CDR3 has 13 residues. The V and J ends lost 4 bases and 6 bases, in that order; junction bases with no gene match: 4. Germline CDR1 SGHTA, CDR2 FQGNSA. The whole variable domain, remainder taken from reference TRBV7-2 and TRBJ1-1, is GAGVSQSPSNKVTEKGKDVELRCDPISGHTALYWYRQSLGQGLEFLIYFQGNSAPDKSGLPSDRFSAERTGGSVSTLTIQRTQQEDSAVYLCASSSRGQAEAFFGQGTRLTVV.

This chain links TRBV14 with TRBJ2-7, with 7 bases lining up with TRBD1. Germline CDR1 reads SGHDN; CDR2 reads FVKESK. The ends lost 4 bases at V and 5 bases at J; junction bases unmatched: 11. The CDR3 is made up of 15 amino acids. CDR3 nucleotide sequence: TGTGCCAGCAGCCCGACCTTGACAGGGTCGCACGAGCAGTACTTC. It specifies CASSPTLTGSHEQYF.

V usage is TRBV15 and J usage is TRBJ2-1; 7 bases agree with TRBD1. The ends lost 5 bases at V and 1 base at J; junction bases unmatched: 5. The CDR3 length is 15 residues. In germline, CDR1 is LNHNV, CDR2 YYDKDF (reference sequence). The CDR3 loop reads CATSVQGFSYNEQFF. The CDR3 nucleotides are TGTGCCACCAGCGTACAGGGGTTTTCCTACAATGAGCAGTTCTTC.

This clone was seen a single time. The chain recombines TRBV25-1 with TRBJ1-1, with D unclear. Germline CDR1 MGHDK, CDR2 SYGVNS. Trimming left V 2 bases short and J 8 bases short, with 12 bases between. The CDR3 has 13 amino acids. CDR3 residues: CASSEENSQEAFF. The CDR3 nucleotides read TGTGCCAGCAGTGAAGAGAACTCCCAAGAAGCTTTCTTT. The full variable domain, its missing parts supplied by reference TRBV25-1 and TRBJ1-1, is EADIYQTPRYLVIGTGKKITLECSQTMGHDKMYWYQQDPGMELHLIHYSYGVNSTEKGDLSSESTVSRIRTEHFPLTLESARPSHTSQYLCASSEENSQEAFFGQGTRLTVV.

This clone was seen a handful of times. This same CDR3 is encoded by further DNA sequences in the sample. This chain uses TRBV7-2 with TRBJ2-7; D possibly corresponds to TRBD1 (6 bases). Trimming removed 1 base from V and 2 bases from J, with 9 bases in between. In germline, CDR1 is SGHTA, CDR2 FQGNSA. The CDR3 has 14 amino acids. This chain's CDR3 is CASSLGGGAYEQYF. In DNA form, the CDR3 reads TGTGCCAGCAGCTTAGGAGGGGGAGCCTACGAGCAGTACTTC.

CDR3 coding DNA: TGCAGTGCGAGTCGACAGGGACTCGGTGATACGCAGTATTTT. Translated: CSASRQGLGDTQYF. This chain connects TRBV20-1 to TRBJ2-3, with D perhaps TRBD1 (7 bases). In germline, CDR1 is DFQATT, CDR2 SNEGSKA (reference sequence). The CDR3 is made up of 14 amino acids. Trimming shortened V by 6 bases and J by 6 bases, and 19 bases separated the two germline ends.

To note about this clone: Distinct nucleotide sequences in the sample also encode this CDR3. V is TRBV15 and J is TRBJ2-3; unclear D gene. V was cut by 0 bases and J by 4 bases, with 8 bases left in between. The CDR3 extends over 14 amino acids. Germline assignment: CDR1 LNHNV and CDR2 YYDKDF (reference sequence). CDR3 sequence reads: CATSRDLPADTQYF. The CDR3 DNA reads as TGTGCCACCAGCAGAGATCTACCGGCAGATACGCAGTATTTT.